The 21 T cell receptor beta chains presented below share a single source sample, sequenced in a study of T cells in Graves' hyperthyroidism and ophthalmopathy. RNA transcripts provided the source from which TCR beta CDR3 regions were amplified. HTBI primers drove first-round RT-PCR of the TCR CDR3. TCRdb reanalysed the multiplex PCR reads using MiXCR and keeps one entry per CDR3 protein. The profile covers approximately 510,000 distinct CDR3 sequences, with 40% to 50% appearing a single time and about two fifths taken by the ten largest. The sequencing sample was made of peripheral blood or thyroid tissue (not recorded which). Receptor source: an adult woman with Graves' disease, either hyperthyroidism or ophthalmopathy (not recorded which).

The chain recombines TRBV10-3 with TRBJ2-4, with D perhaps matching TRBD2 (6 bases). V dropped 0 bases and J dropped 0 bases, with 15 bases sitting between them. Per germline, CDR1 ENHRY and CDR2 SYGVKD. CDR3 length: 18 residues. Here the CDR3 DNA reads TGTGCCATCAGTGAGTCGGGGATCGGGGGACTAGCCAAAAACATTCAGTACTTC. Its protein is CAISESGIGGLAKNIQYF.

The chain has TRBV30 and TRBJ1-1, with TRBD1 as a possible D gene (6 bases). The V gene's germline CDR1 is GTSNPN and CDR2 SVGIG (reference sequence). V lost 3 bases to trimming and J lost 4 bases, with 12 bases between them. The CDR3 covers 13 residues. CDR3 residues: CAWSGQYVTEAFF. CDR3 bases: TGTGCCTGGAGCGGACAGTACGTCACTGAAGCTTTCTTT.

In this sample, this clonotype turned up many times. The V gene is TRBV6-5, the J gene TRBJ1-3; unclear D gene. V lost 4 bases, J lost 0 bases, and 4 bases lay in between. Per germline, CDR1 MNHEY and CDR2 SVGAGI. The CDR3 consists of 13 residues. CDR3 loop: CASSSPSGNTIYF. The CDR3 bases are TGTGCCAGCAGTTCCCCCTCTGGAAACACCATATATTTT.

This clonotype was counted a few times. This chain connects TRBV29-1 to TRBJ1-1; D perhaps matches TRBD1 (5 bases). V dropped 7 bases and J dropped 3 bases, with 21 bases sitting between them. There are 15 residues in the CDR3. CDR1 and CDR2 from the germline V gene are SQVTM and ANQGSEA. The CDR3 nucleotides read TGCAGCGCGAAGGAGCCCGGGGGGAGGGACACTGAAGCTTTCTTT. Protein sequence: CSAKEPGGRDTEAFF.

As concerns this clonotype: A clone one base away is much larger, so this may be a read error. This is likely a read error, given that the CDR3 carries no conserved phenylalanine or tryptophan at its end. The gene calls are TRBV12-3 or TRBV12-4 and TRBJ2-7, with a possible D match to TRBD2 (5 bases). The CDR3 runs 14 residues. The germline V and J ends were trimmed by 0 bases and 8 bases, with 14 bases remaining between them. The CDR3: CASSLARAGGQQYL. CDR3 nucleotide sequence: TGTGCCAGCAGTTTAGCGCGGGCCGGCGGGCAGCAGTACCTC.

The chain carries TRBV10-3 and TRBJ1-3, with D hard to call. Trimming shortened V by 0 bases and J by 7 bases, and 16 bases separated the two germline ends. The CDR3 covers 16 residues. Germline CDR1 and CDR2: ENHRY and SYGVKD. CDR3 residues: CAISESWVPSRNTIYF. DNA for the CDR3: TGTGCCATCAGTGAGTCCTGGGTGCCAAGCCGGAACACCATATATTTT.

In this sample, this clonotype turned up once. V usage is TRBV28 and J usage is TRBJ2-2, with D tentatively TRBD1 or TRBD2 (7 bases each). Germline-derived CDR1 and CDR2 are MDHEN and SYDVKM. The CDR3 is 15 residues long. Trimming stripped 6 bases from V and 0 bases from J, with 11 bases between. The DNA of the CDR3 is TGTGCCAGCAGGCAGGGGGGGACGAACACCGGGGAGCTGTTTTTT. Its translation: CASRQGGTNTGELFF.

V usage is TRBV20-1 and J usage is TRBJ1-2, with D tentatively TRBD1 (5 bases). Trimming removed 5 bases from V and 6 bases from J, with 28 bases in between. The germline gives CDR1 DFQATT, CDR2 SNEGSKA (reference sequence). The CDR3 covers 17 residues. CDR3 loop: CSAVDSRGNYGDDGYTF. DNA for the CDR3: TGCAGTGCTGTCGACAGCCGGGGCAATTACGGGGACGATGGCTACACCTTC.

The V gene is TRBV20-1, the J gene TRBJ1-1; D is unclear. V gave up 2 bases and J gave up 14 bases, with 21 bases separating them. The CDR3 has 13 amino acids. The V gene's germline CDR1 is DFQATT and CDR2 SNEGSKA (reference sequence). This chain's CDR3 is CSARPLYNWFDFF. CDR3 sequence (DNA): TGCAGTGCTAGACCCCTATATAATTGGTTTGACTTCTTT.

This CDR3 is CSARWGAYGYTF. CDR3 coding DNA: TGCAGCGCCAGGTGGGGGGCCTATGGCTACACCTTC. The chain links TRBV29-1 to TRBJ1-2, with D perhaps TRBD1 (6 bases). Germline V CDR1 and CDR2: SQVTM, ANQGSEA. V lost 7 bases to trimming and J lost 4 bases, with 13 bases between them. The CDR3 spans 12 residues.

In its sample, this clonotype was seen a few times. The CDR3, as DNA: TGTGCCAGCAGCTTAGCAGGGGTAGCCTATAATTCACCCCTCCACTTT. Its translation: CASSLAGVAYNSPLHF. The chain employs TRBV13 and TRBJ1-6, with D perhaps TRBD1 (6 bases). V lost 1 base to trimming and J lost 2 bases, with 9 bases between them. CDR1 is PRHDT, CDR2 FYEKMQ, per germline (reference sequence). The CDR3 extends over 16 amino acids.

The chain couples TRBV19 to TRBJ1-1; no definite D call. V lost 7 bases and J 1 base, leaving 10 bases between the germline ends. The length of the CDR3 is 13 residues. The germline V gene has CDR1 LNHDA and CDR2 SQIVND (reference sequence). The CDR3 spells CASNTRKNTEAFF. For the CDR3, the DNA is TGTGCCAGTAACACAAGGAAGAACACTGAAGCTTTCTTT.

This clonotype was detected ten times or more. CDR3 nucleotides: TGCGCCAGCAGCCTGCAGGCGCGGGATTCACCCCTCCACTTT. It yields the protein CASSLQARDSPLHF. The chain has TRBV4-3 and TRBJ1-6, with D unclear. Looked up from germline, CDR1 is LGHNA and CDR2 is YSLEER. The CDR3 consists of 14 residues. The V and J ends lost 4 bases and 8 bases respectively, with 12 bases between them.

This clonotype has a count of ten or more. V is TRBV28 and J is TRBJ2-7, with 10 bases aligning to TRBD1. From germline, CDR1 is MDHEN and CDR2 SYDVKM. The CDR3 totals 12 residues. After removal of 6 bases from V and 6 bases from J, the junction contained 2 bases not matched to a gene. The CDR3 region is CASRGQGGEQYF. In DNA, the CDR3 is TGTGCCAGCAGAGGACAGGGGGGCGAGCAGTACTTC.

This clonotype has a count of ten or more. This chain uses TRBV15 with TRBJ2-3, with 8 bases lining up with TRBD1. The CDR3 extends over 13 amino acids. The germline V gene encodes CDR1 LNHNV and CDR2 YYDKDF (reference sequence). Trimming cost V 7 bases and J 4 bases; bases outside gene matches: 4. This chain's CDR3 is CATNPGGPDTQYF. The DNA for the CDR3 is TGTGCCACCAACCCAGGGGGCCCAGATACGCAGTATTTT.

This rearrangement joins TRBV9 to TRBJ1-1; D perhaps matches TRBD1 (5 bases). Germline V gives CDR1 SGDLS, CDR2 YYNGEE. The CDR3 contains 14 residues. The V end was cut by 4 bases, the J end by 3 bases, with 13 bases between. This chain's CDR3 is CASSPEVGDTEAFF. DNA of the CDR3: TGTGCCAGCAGCCCAGAGGTGGGGGACACTGAAGCTTTCTTT.

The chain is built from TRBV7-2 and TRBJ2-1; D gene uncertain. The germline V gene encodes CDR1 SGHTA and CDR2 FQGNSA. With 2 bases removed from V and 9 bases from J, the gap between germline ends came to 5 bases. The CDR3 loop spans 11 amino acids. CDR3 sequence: CASSLPGEQFF. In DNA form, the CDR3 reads TGTGCCAGCAGCTTACCGGGTGAGCAGTTCTTC.

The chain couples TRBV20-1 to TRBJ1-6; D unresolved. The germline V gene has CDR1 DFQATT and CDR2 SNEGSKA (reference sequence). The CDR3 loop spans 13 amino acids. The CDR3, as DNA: TGCAGCGCAAGCGGGAGGGTTAATTCACCCCTCCACTTT. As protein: CSASGRVNSPLHF.

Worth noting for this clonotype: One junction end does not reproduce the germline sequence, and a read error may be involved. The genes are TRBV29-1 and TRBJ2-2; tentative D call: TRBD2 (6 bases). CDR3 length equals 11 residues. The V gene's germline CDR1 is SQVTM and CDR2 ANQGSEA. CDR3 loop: CSARNTGGLFF. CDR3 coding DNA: TGCAGCGCCCGGAACACCGGGGGGCTGTTTTTT.

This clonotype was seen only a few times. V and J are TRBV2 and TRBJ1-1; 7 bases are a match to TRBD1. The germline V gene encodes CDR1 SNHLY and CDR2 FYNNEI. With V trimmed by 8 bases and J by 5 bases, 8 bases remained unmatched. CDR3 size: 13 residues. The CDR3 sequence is CASEEGALTEAFF. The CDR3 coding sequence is TGTGCCAGCGAGGAGGGGGCGCTTACTGAAGCTTTCTTT.

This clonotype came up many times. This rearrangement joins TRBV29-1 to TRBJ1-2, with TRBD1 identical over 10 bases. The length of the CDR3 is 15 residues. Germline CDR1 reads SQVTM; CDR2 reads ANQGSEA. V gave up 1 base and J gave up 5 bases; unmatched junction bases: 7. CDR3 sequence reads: CSVEGGQGQIYGYTF. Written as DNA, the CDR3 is TGCAGCGTTGAAGGGGGACAGGGGCAGATTTATGGCTACACCTTC.